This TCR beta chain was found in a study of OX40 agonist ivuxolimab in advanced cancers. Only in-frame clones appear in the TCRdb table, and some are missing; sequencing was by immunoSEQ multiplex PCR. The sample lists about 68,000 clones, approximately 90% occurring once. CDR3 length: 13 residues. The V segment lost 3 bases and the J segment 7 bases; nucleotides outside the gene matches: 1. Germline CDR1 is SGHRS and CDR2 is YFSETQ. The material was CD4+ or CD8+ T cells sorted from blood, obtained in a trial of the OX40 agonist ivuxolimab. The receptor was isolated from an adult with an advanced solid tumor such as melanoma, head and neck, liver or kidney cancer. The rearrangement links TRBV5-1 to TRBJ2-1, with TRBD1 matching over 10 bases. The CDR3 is CASSWGQGNEQFF. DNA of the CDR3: TGCGCCAGCAGCTGGGGACAGGGGAATGAGCAGTTCTTC.